The rows below give T cell receptor beta chains drawn from one sample of a study of cytomegalovirus exposure and HLA in healthy donors. TCRdb's table, derived via immunoSEQ multiplex PCR, lists solely in-frame clones and lacks some. The sample includes about 110,000 clones, roughly 76% of them seen just once. The sample taken for sequencing was PBMCs. The receptor source for this set is a woman aged 50 to 60 in good health and CMV-seropositive. The CDR3 runs from the conserved cysteine through the conserved F or W. The D gene is left open where the match is weak. Size values are once, few and many counts, or a class for expanded clones, and some rows have none.

cdr3_nt: TGTGCCAGCAGCCCAGGGGGACAGGGGGATTCACCCCTCCACTTT
cdr3_aa: CASSPGGQGDSPLHF
v_call: TRBV9
clone_size: NA
d_call: TRBD1
j_call: TRBJ1-6

cdr3_nt: TGCGCCAGCAGCTTAGCGACTAGCGGGGGCCTTCCCTACGAGCAGTACTTC
cdr3_aa: CASSLATSGGLPYEQYF
v_call: TRBV5-1
clone_size: NA
d_call: TRBD2
j_call: TRBJ2-7

cdr3_nt: TGTGCCAGCAGCTCCAGACTAGCGGATGAGCAGTTCTTC
cdr3_aa: CASSSRLADEQFF
v_call: TRBV7-8
clone_size: few
d_call: TRBD2
j_call: TRBJ2-1

cdr3_nt: TGTGCCACCAGCAGAGGGATCGGGGGGGCCAAATACAATGAGCAGTTCTTC
cdr3_aa: CATSRGIGGAKYNEQFF
v_call: TRBV15
clone_size: NA
d_call: TRBD2
j_call: TRBJ2-1

cdr3_nt: TGTTCCAGCAGCTTTAGCTCCTACGAGCAGTACTTC
cdr3_aa: CSSSFSSYEQYF
v_call: TRBV7-9
clone_size: NA
d_call: NA
j_call: TRBJ2-7

cdr3_nt: TGTGCCAGCAGCTTACAAACTAGCGGGGGGACAACCGCTACGCAGTATTTT
cdr3_aa: CASSLQTSGGTTATQYF
v_call: TRBV7-3
clone_size: NA
d_call: TRBD2
j_call: TRBJ2-3

cdr3_nt: TGTGCCACTACGAGCCTAGCGGGGGCGGGAGATACGCAGTATTTT
cdr3_aa: CATTSLAGAGDTQYF
v_call: TRBV19
clone_size: once
d_call: TRBD2
j_call: TRBJ2-3

cdr3_nt: TGTGCCAGCAGCTTAGATTCCGGGACAAGGGACCGGACCCAGTACTTC
cdr3_aa: CASSLDSGTRDRTQYF
v_call: TRBV7-9
clone_size: NA
d_call: NA
j_call: TRBJ2-5

cdr3_nt: TGTGCCAGCAGCTTGGCGGGACAGGCCTCTTACAATGAGCAGTTCTTC
cdr3_aa: CASSLAGQASYNEQFF
v_call: TRBV7-2
clone_size: once
d_call: TRBD1
j_call: TRBJ2-1

cdr3_nt: TGCAGCGTTGTGGGGCTTGCCAACGAGCAGTACTTC
cdr3_aa: CSVVGLANEQYF
v_call: TRBV29-1
clone_size: NA
d_call: NA
j_call: TRBJ2-7

cdr3_nt: TGTGCCAGCAGCCGGGACAGGTCCACAGATACGCAGTATTTT
cdr3_aa: CASSRDRSTDTQYF
v_call: TRBV7-2
clone_size: few
d_call: TRBD1
j_call: TRBJ2-3

cdr3_nt: TGTGCCAGCAGCTTAGAGATCGGTTCAGAGACCCAGTACTTC
cdr3_aa: CASSLEIGSETQYF
v_call: TRBV7-7
clone_size: few
d_call: NA
j_call: TRBJ2-5

cdr3_nt: TGTGCCAGTAGTATAGTGTCAGGGGCTGAAAAACTGTTTTTT
cdr3_aa: CASSIVSGAEKLFF
v_call: TRBV19
clone_size: NA
d_call: NA
j_call: TRBJ1-4

cdr3_nt: TGTGCCAGCAGCCCTTTCACGGGACAGGGGGTGTACGAGCAGTACTTC
cdr3_aa: CASSPFTGQGVYEQYF
v_call: TRBV5-6
clone_size: NA
d_call: TRBD1
j_call: TRBJ2-7

cdr3_nt: TGTGCCAGCAGTTTCTCTAGGAGGAACACTGAAGCTTTCTTT
cdr3_aa: CASSFSRRNTEAFF
v_call: TRBV28
clone_size: once
d_call: NA
j_call: TRBJ1-1

cdr3_nt: TGTGCCAGCAGCGTCGGACAGAGCAATCAGCCCCAGCATTTT
cdr3_aa: CASSVGQSNQPQHF
v_call: TRBV9
clone_size: NA
d_call: NA
j_call: TRBJ1-5

cdr3_nt: TGCGCCAGCAGCCAGAATGAGGGAGGTCAGCCCCAGCATTTT
cdr3_aa: CASSQNEGGQPQHF
v_call: TRBV4-3
clone_size: NA
d_call: NA
j_call: TRBJ1-5

cdr3_nt: TGCAGCGTTGATTTTACAGGGGATAAAGAGACCCAGTACTTC
cdr3_aa: CSVDFTGDKETQYF
v_call: TRBV29-1
clone_size: NA
d_call: TRBD1
j_call: TRBJ2-5

cdr3_nt: TGTGCCAGCAGCAATGGACAGGGTCGAAATGAGCAGTTCTTC
cdr3_aa: CASSNGQGRNEQFF
v_call: TRBV7-2
clone_size: NA
d_call: TRBD1
j_call: TRBJ2-1

cdr3_nt: TGTGCCAGCAGCTTAAGTCGGTCCGGGGAGCTGTTTTTT
cdr3_aa: CASSLSRSGELFF
v_call: TRBV7-3
clone_size: NA
d_call: NA
j_call: TRBJ2-2

cdr3_nt: TGTGCCAGCAGTGAAGCCCCAGACTCCTACGAGCAGTACTTC
cdr3_aa: CASSEAPDSYEQYF
v_call: TRBV2
clone_size: NA
d_call: NA
j_call: TRBJ2-7

cdr3_nt: TGTGCCAGCAGTCCCATATATCCCCGGAGATATGGCTACACCTTC
cdr3_aa: CASSPIYPRRYGYTF
v_call: TRBV27
clone_size: few
d_call: NA
j_call: TRBJ1-2